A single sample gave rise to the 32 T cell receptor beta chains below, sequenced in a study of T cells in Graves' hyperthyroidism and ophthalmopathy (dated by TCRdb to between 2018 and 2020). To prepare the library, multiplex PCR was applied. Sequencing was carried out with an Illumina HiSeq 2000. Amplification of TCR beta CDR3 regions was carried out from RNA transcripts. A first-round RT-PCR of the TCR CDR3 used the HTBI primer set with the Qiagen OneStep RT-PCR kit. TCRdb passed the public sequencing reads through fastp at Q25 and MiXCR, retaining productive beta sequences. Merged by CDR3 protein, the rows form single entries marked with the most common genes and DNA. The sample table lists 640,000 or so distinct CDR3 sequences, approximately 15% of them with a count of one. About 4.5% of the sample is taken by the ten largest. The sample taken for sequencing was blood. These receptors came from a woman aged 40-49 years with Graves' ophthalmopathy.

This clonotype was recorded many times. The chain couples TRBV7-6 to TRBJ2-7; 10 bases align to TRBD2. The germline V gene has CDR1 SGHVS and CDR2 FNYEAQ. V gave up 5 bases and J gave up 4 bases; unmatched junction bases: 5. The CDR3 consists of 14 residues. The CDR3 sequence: CASSPQTSGYEQYF. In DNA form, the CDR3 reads TGTGCCAGCAGCCCTCAGACTAGCGGGTACGAGCAGTACTTC.

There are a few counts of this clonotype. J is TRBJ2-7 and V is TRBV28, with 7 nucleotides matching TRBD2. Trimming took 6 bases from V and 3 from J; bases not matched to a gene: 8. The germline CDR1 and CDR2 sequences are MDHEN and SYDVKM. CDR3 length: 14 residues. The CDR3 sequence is CASSPGGTVYEQYF. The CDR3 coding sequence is TGTGCCAGCAGCCCGGGGGGTACGGTCTACGAGCAGTACTTC.

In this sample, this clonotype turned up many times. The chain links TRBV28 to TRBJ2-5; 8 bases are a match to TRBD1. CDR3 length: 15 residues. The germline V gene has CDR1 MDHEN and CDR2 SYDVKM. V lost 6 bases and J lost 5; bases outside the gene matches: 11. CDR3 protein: CASSSAGGAWETQYF. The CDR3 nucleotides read TGTGCCAGCAGCTCAGCAGGGGGCGCCTGGGAGACCCAGTACTTC.

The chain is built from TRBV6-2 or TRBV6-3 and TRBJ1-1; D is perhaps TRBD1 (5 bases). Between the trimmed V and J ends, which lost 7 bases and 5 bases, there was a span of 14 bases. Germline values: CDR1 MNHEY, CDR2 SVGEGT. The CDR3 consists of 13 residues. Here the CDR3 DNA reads TGTGCCAGCACCCCTCAGCGGGGGACTGAAGCTTTCTTT. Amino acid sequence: CASTPQRGTEAFF.

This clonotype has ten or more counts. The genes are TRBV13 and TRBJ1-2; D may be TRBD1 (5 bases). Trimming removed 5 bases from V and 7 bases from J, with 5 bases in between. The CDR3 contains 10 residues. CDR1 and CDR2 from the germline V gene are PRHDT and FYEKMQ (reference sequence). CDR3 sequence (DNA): TGTGCCAGCAGCCAGGGTGGCTACACCTTC. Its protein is CASSQGGYTF.

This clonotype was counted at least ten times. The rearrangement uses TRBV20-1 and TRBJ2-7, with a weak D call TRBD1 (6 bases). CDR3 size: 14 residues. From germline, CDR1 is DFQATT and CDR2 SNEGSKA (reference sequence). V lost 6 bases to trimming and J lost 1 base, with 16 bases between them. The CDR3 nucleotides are TGCAGTGCCGGATCAGGGGCCAGGTCCTACGAGCAGTACTTC. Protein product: CSAGSGARSYEQYF.

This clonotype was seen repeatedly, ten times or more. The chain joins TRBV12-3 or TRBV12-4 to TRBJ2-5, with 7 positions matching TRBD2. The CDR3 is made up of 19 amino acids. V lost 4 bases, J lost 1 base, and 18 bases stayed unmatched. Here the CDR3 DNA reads TGTGCCAGCAGTTCACTGACCGGGACTACCGGGTTGGGCCAAGAGACCCAGTACTTC. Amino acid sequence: CASSSLTGTTGLGQETQYF.

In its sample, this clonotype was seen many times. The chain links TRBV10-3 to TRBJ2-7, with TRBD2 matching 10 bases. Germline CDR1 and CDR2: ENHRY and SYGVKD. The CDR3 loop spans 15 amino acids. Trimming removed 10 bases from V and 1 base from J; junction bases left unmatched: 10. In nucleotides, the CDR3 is TGTGCCAGCACTGAGCCGACTAGCGGGTCCTACGAGCAGTACTTC. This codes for CASTEPTSGSYEQYF.

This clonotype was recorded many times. CDR3 bases: TGTGCCAGCAGCCAAGGCTCACAGGGCGAGACCCAGTACTTC. Amino acids: CASSQGSQGETQYF. V and J are TRBV3-1 and TRBJ2-5; D perhaps matches TRBD1 (6 bases). The CDR3 spans 14 residues. Trimming shortened V by 1 base and J by 5 bases, and 11 bases separated the two germline ends. From germline, CDR1 is LGHDT and CDR2 YNNKEL (reference sequence).

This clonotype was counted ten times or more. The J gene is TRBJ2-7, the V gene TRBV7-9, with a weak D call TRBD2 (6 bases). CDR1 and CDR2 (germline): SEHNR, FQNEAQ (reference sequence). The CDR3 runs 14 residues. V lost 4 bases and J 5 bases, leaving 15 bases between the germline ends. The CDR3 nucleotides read TGTGCCAGCAGCTCCTCCGGAGGGTCCAACGAGCAGTACTTC. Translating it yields CASSSSGGSNEQYF.

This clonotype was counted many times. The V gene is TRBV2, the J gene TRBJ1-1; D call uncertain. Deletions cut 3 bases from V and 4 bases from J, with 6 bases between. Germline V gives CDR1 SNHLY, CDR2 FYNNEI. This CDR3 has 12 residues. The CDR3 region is CASSDQVTEAFF. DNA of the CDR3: TGTGCCAGCAGTGATCAAGTCACTGAAGCTTTCTTT. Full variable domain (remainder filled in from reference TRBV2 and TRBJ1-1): EPEVTQTPSHQVTQMGQEVILRCVPISNHLYFYWYRQILGQKVEFLVSFYNNEISEKSEIFDDQFSVERPDGSNFTLKIRSTKLEDSAMYFCASSDQVTEAFFGQGTRLTVV.

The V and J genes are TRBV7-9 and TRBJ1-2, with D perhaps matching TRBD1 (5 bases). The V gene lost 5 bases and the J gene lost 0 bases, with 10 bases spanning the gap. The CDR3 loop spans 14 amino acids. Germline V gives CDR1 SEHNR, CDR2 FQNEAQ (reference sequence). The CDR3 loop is CASSRDLSNYGYTF. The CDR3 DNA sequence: TGTGCCAGCAGCCGGGACCTCTCTAACTATGGCTACACCTTC.

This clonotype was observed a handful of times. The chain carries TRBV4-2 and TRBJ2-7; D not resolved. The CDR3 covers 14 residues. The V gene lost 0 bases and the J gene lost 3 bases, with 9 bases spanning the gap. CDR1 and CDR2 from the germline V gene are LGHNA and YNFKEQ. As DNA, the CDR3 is TGTGCCAGCAGCCAAGAGCTGACTGACTACGAGCAGTACTTC. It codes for CASSQELTDYEQYF.

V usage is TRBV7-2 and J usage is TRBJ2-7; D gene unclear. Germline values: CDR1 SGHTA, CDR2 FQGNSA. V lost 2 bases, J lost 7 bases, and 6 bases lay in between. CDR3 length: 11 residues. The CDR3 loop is CASSLIQEQYF. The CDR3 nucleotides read TGTGCCAGCAGCTTAATTCAAGAGCAGTACTTC.

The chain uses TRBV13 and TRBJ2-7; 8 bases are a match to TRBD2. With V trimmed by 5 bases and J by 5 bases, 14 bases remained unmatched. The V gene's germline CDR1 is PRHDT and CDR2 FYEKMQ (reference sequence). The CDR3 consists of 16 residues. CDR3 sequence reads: CASSDQPGLGFHEQYF. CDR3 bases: TGTGCCAGCAGCGACCAGCCGGGACTAGGTTTCCACGAGCAGTACTTC.

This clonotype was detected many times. The CDR3 bases are TGTGCCAGCAGCCACCCCCGGCTAGGGCTGAGAGAGACCCAGTACTTC. This gives the protein CASSHPRLGLRETQYF. V gene TRBV7-2 combines with J gene TRBJ2-5; D call uncertain. V shed 5 bases and J shed 4 bases, with 20 bases lying between them. CDR1 is SGHTA and CDR2 is FQGNSA in the germline V gene. This CDR3 spans 16 amino acids.

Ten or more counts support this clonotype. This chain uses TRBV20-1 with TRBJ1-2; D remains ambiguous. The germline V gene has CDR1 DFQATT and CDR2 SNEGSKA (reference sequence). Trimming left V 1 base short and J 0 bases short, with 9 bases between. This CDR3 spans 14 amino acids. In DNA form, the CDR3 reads TGCAGTGCTAGAGCGACGGCGGCTAACTATGGCTACACCTTC. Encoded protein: CSARATAANYGYTF.

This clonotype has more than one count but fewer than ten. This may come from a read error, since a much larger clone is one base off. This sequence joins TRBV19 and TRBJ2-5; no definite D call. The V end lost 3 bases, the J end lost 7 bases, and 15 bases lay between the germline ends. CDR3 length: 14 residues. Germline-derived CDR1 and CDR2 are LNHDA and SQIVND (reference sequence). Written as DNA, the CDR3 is TGTGCCAGTAGTATTGGAAGCTTTCGAGGGACCCAGTACTTC. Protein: CASSIGSFRGTQYF.

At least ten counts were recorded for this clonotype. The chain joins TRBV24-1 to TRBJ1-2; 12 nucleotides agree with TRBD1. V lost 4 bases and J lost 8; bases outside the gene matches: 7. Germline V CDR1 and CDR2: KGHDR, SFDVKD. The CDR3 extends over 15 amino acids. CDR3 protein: CATSDPGQGAKGYTF. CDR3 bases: TGTGCCACCAGTGACCCGGGACAGGGGGCGAAAGGCTACACCTTC.

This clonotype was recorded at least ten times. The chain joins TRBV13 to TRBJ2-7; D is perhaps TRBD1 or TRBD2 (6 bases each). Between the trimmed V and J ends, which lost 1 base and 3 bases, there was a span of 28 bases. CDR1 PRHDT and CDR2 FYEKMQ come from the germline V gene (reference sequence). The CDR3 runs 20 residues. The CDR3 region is CASSLEGWGAGHRPNYEQYF. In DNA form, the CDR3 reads TGTGCCAGCAGCTTAGAAGGGTGGGGGGCAGGGCACCGTCCTAACTACGAGCAGTACTTC.

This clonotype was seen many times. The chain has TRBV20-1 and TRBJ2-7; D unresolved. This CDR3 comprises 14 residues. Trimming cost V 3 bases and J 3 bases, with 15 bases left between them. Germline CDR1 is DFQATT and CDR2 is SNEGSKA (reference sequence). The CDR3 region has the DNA TGCAGTGCTAGCGCCGCTCCCCAGAGCTACGAGCAGTACTTC. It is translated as CSASAAPQSYEQYF.

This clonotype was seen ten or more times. The CDR3 reads CASRIGGGSNTGELFF. CDR3 nucleotides: TGTGCCAGCAGAATCGGAGGGGGATCGAACACCGGGGAGCTGTTTTTT. This rearrangement joins TRBV28 to TRBJ2-2, with D perhaps being TRBD1 or TRBD2 (6 bases each). V lost 6 bases and J lost 0, with 14 bases in between. The CDR3 loop spans 16 amino acids. Per the germline V gene, CDR1 is MDHEN and CDR2 is SYDVKM.

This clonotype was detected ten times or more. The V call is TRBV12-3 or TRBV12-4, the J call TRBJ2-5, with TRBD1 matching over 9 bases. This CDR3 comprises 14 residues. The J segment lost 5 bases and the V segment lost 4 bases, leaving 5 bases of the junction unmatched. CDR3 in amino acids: CASSSGTGRETQYF. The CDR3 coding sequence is TGTGCCAGCAGTTCCGGGACAGGGAGGGAGACCCAGTACTTC.

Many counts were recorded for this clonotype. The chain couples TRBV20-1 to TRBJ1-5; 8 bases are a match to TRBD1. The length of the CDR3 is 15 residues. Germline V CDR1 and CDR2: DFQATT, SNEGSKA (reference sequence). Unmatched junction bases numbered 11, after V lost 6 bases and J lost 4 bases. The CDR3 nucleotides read TGCAGTGCCACTAGACCGGACAGGGTGAATCAGCCCCAGCATTTT. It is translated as CSATRPDRVNQPQHF.

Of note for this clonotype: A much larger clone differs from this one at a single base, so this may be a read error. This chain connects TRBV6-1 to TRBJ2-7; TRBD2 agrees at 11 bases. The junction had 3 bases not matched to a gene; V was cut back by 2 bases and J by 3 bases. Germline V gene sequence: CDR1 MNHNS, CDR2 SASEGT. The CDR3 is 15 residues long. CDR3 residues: CASSESGTSGYEQYF. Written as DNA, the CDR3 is TGTGCCAGCAGTGAATCTGGGACTAGCGGCTACGAGCAGTACTTC.

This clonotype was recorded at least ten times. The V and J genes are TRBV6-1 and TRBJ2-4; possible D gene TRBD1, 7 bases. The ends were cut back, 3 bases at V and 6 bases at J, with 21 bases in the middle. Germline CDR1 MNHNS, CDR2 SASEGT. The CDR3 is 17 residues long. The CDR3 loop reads CASSDRGATAILNIQYF. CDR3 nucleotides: TGTGCCAGCAGTGACAGGGGGGCGACCGCTATTCTAAACATTCAGTACTTC.

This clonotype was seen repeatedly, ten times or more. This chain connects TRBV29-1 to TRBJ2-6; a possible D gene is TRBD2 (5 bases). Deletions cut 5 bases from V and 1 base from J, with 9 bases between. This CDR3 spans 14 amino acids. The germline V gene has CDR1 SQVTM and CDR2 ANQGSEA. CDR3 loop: CSVRPGSGANVLTF. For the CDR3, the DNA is TGCAGCGTTCGACCGGGGTCTGGGGCCAACGTCCTGACTTTC.

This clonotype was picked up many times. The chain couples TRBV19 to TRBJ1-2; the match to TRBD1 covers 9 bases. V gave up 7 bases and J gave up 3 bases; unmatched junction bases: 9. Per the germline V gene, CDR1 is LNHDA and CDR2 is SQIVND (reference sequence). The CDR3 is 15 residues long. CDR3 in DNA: TGTGCCAGTACCCTGCTGGGACAGGGTGACTATGGCTACACCTTC. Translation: CASTLLGQGDYGYTF.

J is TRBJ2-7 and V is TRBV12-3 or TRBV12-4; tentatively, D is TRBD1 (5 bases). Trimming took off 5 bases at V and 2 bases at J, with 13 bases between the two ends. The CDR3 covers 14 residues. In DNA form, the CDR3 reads TGTGCCAGCAGTCCTACAGGTCCTACCTACGAGCAGTACTTC. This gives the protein CASSPTGPTYEQYF.

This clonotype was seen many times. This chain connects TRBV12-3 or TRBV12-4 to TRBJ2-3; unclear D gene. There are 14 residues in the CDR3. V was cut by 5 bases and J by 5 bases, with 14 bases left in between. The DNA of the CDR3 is TGTGCCAGCAGTCCGCACCCACTATTAGATACGCAGTATTTT. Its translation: CASSPHPLLDTQYF.

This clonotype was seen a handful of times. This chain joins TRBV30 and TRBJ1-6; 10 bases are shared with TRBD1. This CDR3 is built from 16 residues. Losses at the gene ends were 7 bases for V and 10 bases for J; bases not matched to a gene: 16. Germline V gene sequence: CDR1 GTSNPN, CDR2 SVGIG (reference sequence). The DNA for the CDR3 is TGTGCCTCCGCGAGAAGGGACAGGGGAAGTCGGTCACCCCTCCACTTT. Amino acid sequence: CASARRDRGSRSPLHF.

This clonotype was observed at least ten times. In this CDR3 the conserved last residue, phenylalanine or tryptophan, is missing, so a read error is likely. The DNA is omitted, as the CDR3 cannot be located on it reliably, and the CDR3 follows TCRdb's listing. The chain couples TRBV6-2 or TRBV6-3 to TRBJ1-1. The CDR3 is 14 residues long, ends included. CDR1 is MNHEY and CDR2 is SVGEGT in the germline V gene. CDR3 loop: CASSYSRGGGTYLR.